The rows below give T cell receptor beta chains drawn from one sample of a study of human T cells and chemical hapten exposure. TCRdb recomputed calls from the RACE reads with MiXCR, one row per CDR3 protein. The repertoire holds fewer than 500,000 distinct CDR3 sequences, with nearly 5% as singletons. This sample comprised whole blood, obtained in connection with sensitization to the hapten diphenylcyclopropenone (DPC). The source of these receptors is a woman aged 50 to 65 with alopecia areata. Some clones in this sample may be carry-over from other donors' samples. CDR3s include the opening cysteine and the closing phenylalanine or tryptophan. Each record gives: clone size, V gene, D gene, J gene, CDR3 DNA, CDR3 protein. The D gene is left open where the match is weak. A row's size may be missing; if present it is once, few, many or a size class.

-	TRBV27	TRBD2	TRBJ2-7	TGTGCCAGCAGACCATGGGGGCTGACTAGCGGGAGGGCCGGAAGCTACGAGCAGTACTTC	CASRPWGLTSGRAGSYEQYF
many	TRBV11-2	-	TRBJ1-6	TGTGCCAGCAGCTTGTTAGGGTCACCGGGCTCCTATAATTCACCCCTCCACTTT	CASSLLGSPGSYNSPLHF
many	TRBV6-2/TRBV6-3	-	TRBJ1-1	TGTGCCAGCAGTTACGCGGACTTGAACACTGAAGCTTTCTTT	CASSYADLNTEAFF
-	TRBV27	TRBD2	TRBJ2-7	TGTGCCAGCAGTGGCCACAGCGGGAGCTCCTACGAGCAGTACTTC	CASSGHSGSSYEQYF
few	TRBV30	-	TRBJ1-3	TGTGCCTGGAGTGGTGGGGGAAACACCATATATTTT	CAWSGGGNTIYF
few	TRBV7-2	TRBD2	TRBJ2-1	TGTGCCAGCAGTTCAGCGGGAACCTACAATGAGCAGTTCTTC	CASSSAGTYNEQFF
-	TRBV5-1	-	TRBJ1-1	TGCGCCAGCAGCCTCCGAGACAGCTTCGCCCCTGAAGCTTTCTTT	CASSLRDSFAPEAFF
-	TRBV7-9	-	TRBJ1-2	TGTGCCAGCAGCTTAGGGGAGACAGACGGCTACACCTTC	CASSLGETDGYTF
many	TRBV28	-	TRBJ2-3	TGTGCCAGCGCTCTGGGAGGGGGTTGGGGCACAGATACGCAGTATTTT	CASALGGGWGTDTQYF
many	TRBV12-3/TRBV12-4	-	TRBJ1-5	TGTGCCAGCAGTTTAAGCTGGGAGGGGAATCAGCCCCAGCATTTT	CASSLSWEGNQPQHF
few	TRBV6-2/TRBV6-3	-	TRBJ1-5	TGTGCCAGCATGTTCACAGGGATAGATCAGCCCCAGCATTTT	CASMFTGIDQPQHF
many	TRBV28	-	TRBJ2-7	TGTGCCAGCGGCCACTCGCACGAGCAGTACTTC	CASGHSHEQYF
many	TRBV12-3/TRBV12-4	TRBD1	TRBJ1-1	TGTGCCAGCAGTCTTTCCGGGACAGGGGAAGCTTTCTTT	CASSLSGTGEAFF
few	TRBV20-1	TRBD2	TRBJ2-3	TGCAGTGCTAGAGATTACGACTCCGTAGCGGGAGGCCAGGCGGATACGCAGTATTTT	CSARDYDSVAGGQADTQYF
many	TRBV13	-	TRBJ2-5	TGTGCCAGCAGCTTGGCGTCAGTACAAGAGACCCAGTACTTC	CASSLASVQETQYF
few	TRBV3-1	-	TRBJ1-1	TGTGCCAGCAGCCCCGGGCCAGGGGCCACTGAAGCTTTCTTT	CASSPGPGATEAFF
-	TRBV11-2	-	TRBJ1-2	TGTGCCAGCAGCCAGGACGTACCCTATGGCTACACCTTC	CASSQDVPYGYTF
many	TRBV7-2	TRBD2	TRBJ2-3	TGTGCCAGCAGTCCTGGACTAGCGGTGTACACAGATACGCAGTATTTT	CASSPGLAVYTDTQYF
-	TRBV5-1	TRBD1	TRBJ1-3	TGCGCCAGCAGCAGCGGGACAGGGGGTTCTGCTGGAAACACCATATATTTT	CASSSGTGGSAGNTIYF
few	TRBV6-1	TRBD1	TRBJ1-5	TGTGCCAGCAGCTCACAGGGGGAACAGCCCCAGCATTTT	CASSSQGEQPQHF
many	TRBV6-5	-	TRBJ2-6	TGTGCCAGCAGTCCTCAGGGGTCTGGGGCCAACGTCCTGACTTTC	CASSPQGSGANVLTF
many	TRBV6-5	-	TRBJ1-1	TGTGCCACCCATAGGGGTACTGAAGCTTTCTTT	CATHRGTEAFF
many	TRBV12-3/TRBV12-4	-	TRBJ2-7	TGTGCCAGCAGTTACGGGGGCCACGACGAGCAGTACTTC	CASSYGGHDEQYF
many	TRBV20-1	-	TRBJ2-1	TGCAGTGCTACAACAGGGGAGGGGGGTTACTACAATGAGCAGTTCTTC	CSATTGEGGYYNEQFF
few	TRBV6-6	-	TRBJ2-6	TGTGCCAGAAACTCGACGCGGGTATCTGGGGCCAACGTCCTGACTTTC	CARNSTRVSGANVLTF
-	TRBV6-1	-	TRBJ2-3	TGTGCCAGCAGTCCCGGGACTCTCACAGATACGCAGTATTTT	CASSPGTLTDTQYF
few	TRBV28	-	TRBJ1-1	TGTGCCAGCACACCAAACGGGGCGAACACTGAAGCTTTCTTT	CASTPNGANTEAFF
many	TRBV29-1	-	TRBJ1-1	TGCAGCGTTGACAGAATGAACACTGAAGCTTTCTTT	CSVDRMNTEAFF
many	TRBV29-1	-	TRBJ1-1	TGCAGCGTTGAAGGGGAGTTCGGCGCTTTCTTT	CSVEGEFGAFF
many	TRBV20-1	-	TRBJ2-1	TGCAGTGCTAGTGCGCCCCCAAGACTCGATCACTACAATGAGCAGTTCTTC	CSASAPPRLDHYNEQFF
many	TRBV10-1	TRBD2	TRBJ2-1	TGCGCCAGCAGTGAGTCTCCTAGCGGAGACGGCGATGAGCAGTTCTTC	CASSESPSGDGDEQFF
few	TRBV7-2	-	TRBJ2-5	TGTGCCAGCAGCTTGGACTTCGGGCTACAAGAGACCCAGTACTTC	CASSLDFGLQETQYF
many	TRBV7-9	TRBD2	TRBJ2-1	TGTGCCAGCAGCTCGACTAGCGGGAGGGCAGAGCAGTTCTTC	CASSSTSGRAEQFF
many	TRBV6-5	TRBD2	TRBJ2-7	TGTGCCAGCAGTTATTCGGCGGGGGGGCCTTGGGAGCAGTACTTC	CASSYSAGGPWEQYF
few	TRBV4-1	TRBD1	TRBJ1-5	TGCGCCAGCAGCCACCAGGGGGCCAATCAGCCCCAGCATTTT	CASSHQGANQPQHF
-	TRBV4-2	TRBD2	TRBJ2-3	TGTGCCAGCAGCCAAGTTACTAGCGGGGCTAGCACAGATACGCAGTATTTT	CASSQVTSGASTDTQYF
-	TRBV20-1	-	TRBJ2-3	TGCACCACCGAAAGGGCGAGCACAGATACGCAGTATTTT	CTTERASTDTQYF